The clone carrying this TCR beta chain was observed a handful of times. Its antigen remains unidentified. These data are taken from a study of response to subunit inactivated influenza vaccine. Overall study results and limits: The authors proposed limited new T cell recruitment per seasonal influenza vaccination.

The germline CDR1 and CDR2 sequences are SEHNR and FQNEAQ (reference sequence). There are 13 residues in the CDR3. Trimming removed 5 bases at V and 9 bases at J, with 15 bases between. TCRdb processed the RT-PCR reads anew with MiXCR; each CDR3 protein has one entry. This repertoire shows around 750,000 distinct CDR3 sequences, around 20% found once; its top ten account for roughly 10%. This receptor was taken from a man in his fifties who received an inactivated influenza vaccine. The sample here was PBMCs from blood, taken around 5 days after vaccination. The V gene is TRBV7-9, the J gene TRBJ2-3; D gene unclear. CDR3 coding DNA: TGTGCCAGCAGCCCTGCCCCGAGGCAGACGCAGTATTTT. Translation gives CASSPAPRQTQYF.